This T cell receptor (beta chain) comes out of a study of identical twins (dated by TCRdb to the mid-2010s). About the full investigation: TCR alpha and beta repertoires from monozygotic twins, unrelated adults of various ages and cord blood were deep-sequenced to test whether fetal clonotypes persist. To rule out contamination, the twin experiments were replicated at different times with different library preparation protocols. Study-level results and caveats: The excess sharing between twins in beta out-of-frame sequences was weaker because fewer shared sequences reduced the signal-to-noise ratio. Compared with coincidental sharing between unrelated individuals, out-of-frame TCR alpha sequences shared between twins had an excess of sequences with low generation probability. Invariant T cells such as MAIT and iNKT could partly confound zero-insertion analyses, though diverse VJ usage argued against this for most clonotypes. Recombination models systematically underestimated out-of-frame TCR alpha sharing in monozygotic twins but agreed with sharing between unrelated individuals. Because the same donors could not be followed over many years, conclusions were based on cross-sectional statistical analysis. Abundant cord blood beta clonotypes had fewer insertions, young adult naive repertoires showed a similar but weaker trend, and memory repertoires showed no such trend.

This clonotype was seen at least ten times. What this receptor recognizes is not known. The sample holds no much larger clone one base away, and base qualities are not on file. There are 13 amino acids in the CDR3, from cysteine to phenylalanine inclusive. Only CDR3 DNA remains: 39 bases, in frame from the first base. V sheds 10 bases and J sheds 4 bases, leaving 17 bases between their ends. Sequences SNHLY (CDR1) and FYNNEI (CDR2) are obtained from the germline V gene. Every donor was a healthy Caucasian. The twin cohort comprised three pairs of female monozygotic twins, all aged about 18 to 29 years. RNA for TCR libraries was isolated from peripheral blood mononuclear cells. The library relied on 5' RACE. Sequencing instrument: Illumina HiSeq 2000. A universal primer binding site was introduced by template switching, and a unique molecular identifier was present in the final cDNA, enabling accurate counting of TCR cDNA molecules. First-strand cDNA for TCR alpha and beta chains was synthesized from specific primers in the conserved constant-segment region. Each cDNA library was double barcoded, with a SMART-Mk sample barcode plus Illumina barcodes, to control for contamination. TruSeq adapter sequences, together with Illumina sample barcodes, were added in two successive PCR steps. TCR alpha and beta cDNA libraries were sequenced on the Illumina HiSeq platform with custom primers. In the original analysis: MiGEC processed the raw reads to extract unique molecular identifiers, while MiXCR was used to determine the CDR3 positions. For each individual, recombination models were inferred using an EM algorithm with the repgenHMM and IGoR tools. The tcR package in R was used for shared clonotype analysis, with sharing normalized by the product of cloneset sizes. Out-of-frame nonproductive sequences were analyzed to study raw recombination free of thymic and clonal selection effects. Starting from the raw public reads, TCRdb applied fastp trimming at Q25, assembled clones with MiXCR and retained in-frame beta chains. Identical CDR3 proteins give one entry, which carries the most common genes and DNA. The V and J calls follow TCRdb's processing rather than the paper's. In this sample the table shows fewer than 650,000 distinct CDR3 sequences, roughly 9.9% of which occur a single time. The leading ten clones occupy around 3% of the sample.

The sample was also linked to a second study, of yellow fever vaccine responses in identical twins. That second publication adds: According to the authors, in identical twins the way T cells responded to vaccination appeared partly convergent and partly personalized. In the study, vaccine-responding T cell clones were precisely tracked in identical twins.

The V and J segments used are TRBV2 and TRBJ2-7, with TRBD1 perhaps the D gene, on 6 matching bases. Sequencing input: PBMCs. The sequence derives from a woman aged 18-30 years in good health. The CDR3 corresponds to CATSRDQGYEQYF. The nucleotide sequence reads TGTGCCACGAGCCGGGACCAGGGGTACGAGCAGTACTTC.